This T cell receptor (beta chain) stems from a study of cytomegalovirus exposure and HLA in healthy donors. 60 Vbeta and 13 Jbeta primers were used in PCR. Some clones are missing from TCRdb's copy, which holds only in-frame ones; the method was immunoSEQ multiplex PCR. This table holds hundreds of thousands of clones, around four fifths found once. The TCR comes from a boy aged 2 to 10 in good health and CMV-seronegative. Sequencing was performed on PBMCs.

CDR3 coding DNA: TGTGCCAGCAGCCGAAGAGGCGGGCACGAAGAGACCCAGTACTTC. Residues: CASSRRGGHEETQYF. The chain couples TRBV5-4 to TRBJ2-5; D perhaps matches TRBD2 (5 bases). Between the trimmed V and J ends, which lost 4 bases and 3 bases, there was a span of 16 bases. Germline V CDR1 and CDR2: SGHNT, YYREEE (reference sequence). The CDR3 has 15 amino acids.